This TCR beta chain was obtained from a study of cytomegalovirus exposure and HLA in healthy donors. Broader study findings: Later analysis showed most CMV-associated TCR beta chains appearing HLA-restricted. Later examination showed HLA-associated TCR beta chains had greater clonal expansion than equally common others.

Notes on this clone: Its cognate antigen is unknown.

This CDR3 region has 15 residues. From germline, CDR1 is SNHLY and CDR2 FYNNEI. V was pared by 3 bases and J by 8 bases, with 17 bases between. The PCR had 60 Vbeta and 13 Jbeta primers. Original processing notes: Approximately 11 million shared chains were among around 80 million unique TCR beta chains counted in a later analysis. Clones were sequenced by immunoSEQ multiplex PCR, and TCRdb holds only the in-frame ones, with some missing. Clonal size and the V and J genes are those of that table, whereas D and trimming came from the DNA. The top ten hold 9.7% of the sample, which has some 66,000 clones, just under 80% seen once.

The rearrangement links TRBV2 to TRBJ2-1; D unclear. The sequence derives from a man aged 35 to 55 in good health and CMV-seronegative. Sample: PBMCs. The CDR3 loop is CASSDKRLRWDEQFF. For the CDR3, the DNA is TGTGCCAGCAGTGATAAGAGGCTTCGGTGGGATGAGCAGTTCTTC.